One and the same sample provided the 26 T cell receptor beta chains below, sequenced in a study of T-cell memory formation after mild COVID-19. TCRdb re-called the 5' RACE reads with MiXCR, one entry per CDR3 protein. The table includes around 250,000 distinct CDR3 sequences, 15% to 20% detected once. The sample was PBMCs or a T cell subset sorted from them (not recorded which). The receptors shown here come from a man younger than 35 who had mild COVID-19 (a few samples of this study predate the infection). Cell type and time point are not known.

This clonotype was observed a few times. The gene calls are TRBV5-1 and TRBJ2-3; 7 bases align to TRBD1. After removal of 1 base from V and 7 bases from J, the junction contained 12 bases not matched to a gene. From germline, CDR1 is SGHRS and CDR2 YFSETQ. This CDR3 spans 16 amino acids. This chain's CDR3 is CASSLPTVGTAYTQYF. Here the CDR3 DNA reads TGCGCCAGCAGCTTGCCGACGGTCGGGACAGCCTATACGCAGTATTTT.

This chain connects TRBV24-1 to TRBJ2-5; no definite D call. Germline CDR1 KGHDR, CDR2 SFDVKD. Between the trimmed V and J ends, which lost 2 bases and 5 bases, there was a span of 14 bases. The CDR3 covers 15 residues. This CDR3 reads CATSDSTWVGETQYF. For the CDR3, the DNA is TGTGCCACCAGTGATTCGACCTGGGTTGGGGAGACCCAGTACTTC.

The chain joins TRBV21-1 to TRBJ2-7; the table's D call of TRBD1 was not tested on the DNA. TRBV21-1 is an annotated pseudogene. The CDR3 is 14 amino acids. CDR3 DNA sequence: TGTGCCAGCAGCCCATCCGGGACAGGGGACGAGCAGTACTTC. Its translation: CASSPSGTGDEQYF.

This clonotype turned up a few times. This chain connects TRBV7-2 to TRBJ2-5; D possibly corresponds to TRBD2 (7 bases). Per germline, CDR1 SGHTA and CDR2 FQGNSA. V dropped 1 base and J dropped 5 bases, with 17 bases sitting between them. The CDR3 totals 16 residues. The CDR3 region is CASSLGRGLGFETQYF. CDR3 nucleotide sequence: TGTGCCAGCAGCTTAGGGCGGGGGCTGGGGTTTGAGACCCAGTACTTC. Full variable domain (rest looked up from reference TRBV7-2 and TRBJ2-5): GAGVSQSPSNKVTEKGKDVELRCDPISGHTALYWYRQSLGQGLEFLIYFQGNSAPDKSGLPSDRFSAERTGGSVSTLTIQRTQQEDSAVYLCASSLGRGLGFETQYFGPGTRLLVL.

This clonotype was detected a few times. The CDR3 region has the DNA TGTGCCAGCAGTCTTACCTTAAGGACGGACCTGTATGGCTACACCTTC. Protein sequence: CASSLTLRTDLYGYTF. The chain recombines TRBV12-3 or TRBV12-4 with TRBJ1-2; no definite D call. CDR3 size: 16 residues. V was shortened by 5 bases and J by 5 bases, with 21 bases between the two germline ends.

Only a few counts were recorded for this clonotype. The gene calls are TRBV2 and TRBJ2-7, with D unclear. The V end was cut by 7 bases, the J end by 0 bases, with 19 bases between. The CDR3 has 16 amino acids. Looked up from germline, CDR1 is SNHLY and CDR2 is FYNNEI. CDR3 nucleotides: TGTGCCAGCAAATCCTCTCCCTTGGCTCACTCCTACGAGCAGTACTTC. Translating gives CASKSSPLAHSYEQYF.

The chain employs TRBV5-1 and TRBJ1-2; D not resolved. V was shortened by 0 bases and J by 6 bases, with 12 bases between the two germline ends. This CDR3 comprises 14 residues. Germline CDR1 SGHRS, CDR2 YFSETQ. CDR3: CASSLVARRDGYTF. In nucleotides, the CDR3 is TGCGCCAGCAGCTTGGTGGCACGGCGAGATGGCTACACCTTC.

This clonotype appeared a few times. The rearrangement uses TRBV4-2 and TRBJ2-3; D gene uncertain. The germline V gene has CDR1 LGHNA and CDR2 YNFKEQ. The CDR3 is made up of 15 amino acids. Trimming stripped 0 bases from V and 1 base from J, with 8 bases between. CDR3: CASSQERSGTDTQYF. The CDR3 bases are TGTGCCAGCAGCCAAGAAAGGTCGGGCACAGATACGCAGTATTTT.

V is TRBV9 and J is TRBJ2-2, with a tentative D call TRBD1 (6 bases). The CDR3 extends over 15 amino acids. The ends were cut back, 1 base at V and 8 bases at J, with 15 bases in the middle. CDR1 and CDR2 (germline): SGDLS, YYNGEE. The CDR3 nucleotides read TGTGCCAGCAGCGTAAGGACAGACCCACCGGGGGAGCTGTTTTTT. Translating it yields CASSVRTDPPGELFF.

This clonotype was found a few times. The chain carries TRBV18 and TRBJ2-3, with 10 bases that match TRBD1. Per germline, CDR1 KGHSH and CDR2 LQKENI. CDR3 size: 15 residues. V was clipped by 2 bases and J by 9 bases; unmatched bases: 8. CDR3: CASSPATGGFDTQYF. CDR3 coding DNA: TGTGCCAGCTCACCAGCGACAGGGGGCTTCGACACGCAGTATTTT.

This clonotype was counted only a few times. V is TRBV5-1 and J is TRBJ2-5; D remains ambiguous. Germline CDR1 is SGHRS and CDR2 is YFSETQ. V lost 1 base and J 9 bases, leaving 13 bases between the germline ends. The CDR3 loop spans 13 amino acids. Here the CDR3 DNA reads TGCGCCAGCAGCTTGTCCGACTCCAGACCCCAGTACTTC. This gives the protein CASSLSDSRPQYF. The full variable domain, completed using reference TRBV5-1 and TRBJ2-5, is KAGVTQTPRYLIKTRGQQVTLSCSPISGHRSVSWYQQTPGQGLQFLFEYFSETQRNKGNFPGRFSGRQFSNSRSEMNVSTLELGDSALYLCASSLSDSRPQYFGPGTRLLVL.

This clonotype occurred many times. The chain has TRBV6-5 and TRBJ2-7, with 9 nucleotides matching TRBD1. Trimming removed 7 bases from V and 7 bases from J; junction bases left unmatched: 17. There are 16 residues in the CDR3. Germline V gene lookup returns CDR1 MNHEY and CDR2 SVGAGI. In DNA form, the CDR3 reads TGTGCCAGCATAAGGCGCCCGGGACAGGGAGCGGGAGAGCAGTACTTC. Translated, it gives CASIRRPGQGAGEQYF.

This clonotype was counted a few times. The CDR3 spells CASSLHQGGDGYTF. CDR3 nucleotides: TGTGCCAGCAGCCTACACCAGGGGGGGGATGGCTACACCTTC. The chain employs TRBV7-2 and TRBJ1-2; 7 bases are shared with TRBD1. This CDR3 has 14 residues. V gave up 5 bases and J gave up 6 bases; unmatched junction bases: 9. Looked up from germline, CDR1 is SGHTA and CDR2 is FQGNSA.

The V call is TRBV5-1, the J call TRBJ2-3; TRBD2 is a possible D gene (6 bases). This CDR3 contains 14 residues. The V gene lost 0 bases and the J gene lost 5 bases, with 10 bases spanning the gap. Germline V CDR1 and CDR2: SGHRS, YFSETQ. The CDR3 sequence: CASSLGRGEDTQYF. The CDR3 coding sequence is TGCGCCAGCAGCTTGGGGCGGGGAGAAGATACGCAGTATTTT.

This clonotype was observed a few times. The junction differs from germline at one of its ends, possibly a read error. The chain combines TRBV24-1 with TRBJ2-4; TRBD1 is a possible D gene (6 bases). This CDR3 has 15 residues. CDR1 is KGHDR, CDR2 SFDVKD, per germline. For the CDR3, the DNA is TGTGCCACCAGTGAGACAGGAGACCCGGAAAATATTCAGTACTTC. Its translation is CATSETGDPENIQYF.

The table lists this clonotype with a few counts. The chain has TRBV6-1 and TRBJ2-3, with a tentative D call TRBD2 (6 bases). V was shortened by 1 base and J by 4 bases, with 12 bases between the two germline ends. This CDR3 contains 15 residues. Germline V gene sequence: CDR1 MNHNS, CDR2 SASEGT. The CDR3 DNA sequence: TGTGCCAGCAGTGAAGGAGGCGGGGAGGCAGATACGCAGTATTTT. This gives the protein CASSEGGGEADTQYF.

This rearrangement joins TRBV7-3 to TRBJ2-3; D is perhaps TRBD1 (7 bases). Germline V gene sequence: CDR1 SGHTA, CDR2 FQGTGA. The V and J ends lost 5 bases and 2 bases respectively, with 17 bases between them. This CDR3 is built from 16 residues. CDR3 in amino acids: CASSPGGQKVTDTQYF. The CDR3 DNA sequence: TGTGCCAGCAGCCCCGGGGGACAGAAGGTCACAGATACGCAGTATTTT.

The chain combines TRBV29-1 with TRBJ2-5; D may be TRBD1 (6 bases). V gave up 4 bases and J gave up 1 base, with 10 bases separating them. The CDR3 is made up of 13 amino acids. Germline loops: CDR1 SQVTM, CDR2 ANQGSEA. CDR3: CSVGDTTQETQYF. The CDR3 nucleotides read TGCAGCGTTGGGGACACTACCCAAGAGACCCAGTACTTC.

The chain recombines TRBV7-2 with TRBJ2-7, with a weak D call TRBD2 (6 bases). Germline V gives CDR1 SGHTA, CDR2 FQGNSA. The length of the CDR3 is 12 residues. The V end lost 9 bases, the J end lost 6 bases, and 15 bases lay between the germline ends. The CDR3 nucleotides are TGTGCCAGAGAGCCTGAGGAGGGCGAGCAGTACTTC. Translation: CAREPEEGEQYF.

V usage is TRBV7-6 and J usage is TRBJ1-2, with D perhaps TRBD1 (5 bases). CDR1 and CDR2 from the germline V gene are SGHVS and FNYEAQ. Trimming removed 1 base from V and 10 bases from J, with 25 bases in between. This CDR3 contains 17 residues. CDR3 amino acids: CASSLGTTRAHTLPYTF. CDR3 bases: TGTGCCAGCAGCTTAGGGACAACCCGGGCCCATACGTTGCCCTACACCTTC.

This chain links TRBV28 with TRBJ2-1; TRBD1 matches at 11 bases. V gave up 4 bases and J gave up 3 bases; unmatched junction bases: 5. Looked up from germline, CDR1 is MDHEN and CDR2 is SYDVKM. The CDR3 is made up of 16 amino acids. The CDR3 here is CASSYAGTGGYNEQFF. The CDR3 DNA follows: TGTGCCAGCAGTTACGCCGGGACAGGGGGCTACAATGAGCAGTTCTTC.

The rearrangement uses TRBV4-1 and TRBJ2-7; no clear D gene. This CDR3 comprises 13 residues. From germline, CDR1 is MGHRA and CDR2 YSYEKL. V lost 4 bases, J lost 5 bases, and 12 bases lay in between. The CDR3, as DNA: TGCGCCAGCAGCCCCGTATTGGGGAACGAGCAGTACTTC. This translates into CASSPVLGNEQYF.

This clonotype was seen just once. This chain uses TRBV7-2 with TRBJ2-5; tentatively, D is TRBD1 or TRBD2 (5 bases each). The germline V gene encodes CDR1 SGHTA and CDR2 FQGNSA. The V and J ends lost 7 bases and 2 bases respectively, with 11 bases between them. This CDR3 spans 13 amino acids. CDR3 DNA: TGTGCCAGCAACCGGGACCTACAAGAGACCCAGTACTTC. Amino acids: CASNRDLQETQYF.

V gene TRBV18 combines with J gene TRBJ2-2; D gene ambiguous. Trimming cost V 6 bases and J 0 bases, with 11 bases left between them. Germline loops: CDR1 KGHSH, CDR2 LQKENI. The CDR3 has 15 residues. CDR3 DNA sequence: TGTGCCAGCTCCGAGGTCAGGTCGAACACCGGGGAGCTGTTTTTT. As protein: CASSEVRSNTGELFF.

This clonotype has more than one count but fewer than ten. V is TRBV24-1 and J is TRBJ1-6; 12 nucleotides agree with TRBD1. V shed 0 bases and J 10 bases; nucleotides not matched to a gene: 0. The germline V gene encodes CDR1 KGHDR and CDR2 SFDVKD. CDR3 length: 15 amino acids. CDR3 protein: CATSDLGTGGSPLHF. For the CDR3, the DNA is TGTGCCACCAGTGATTTGGGGACAGGGGGCTCACCCCTCCACTTT.

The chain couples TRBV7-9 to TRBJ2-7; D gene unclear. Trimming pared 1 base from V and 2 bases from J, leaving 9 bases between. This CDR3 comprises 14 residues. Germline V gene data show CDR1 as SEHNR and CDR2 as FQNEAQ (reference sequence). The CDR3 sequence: CASSLVRPPYEQYF. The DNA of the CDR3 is TGTGCCAGCAGCTTAGTTCGCCCCCCCTACGAGCAGTACTTC.